The source of this T cell receptor (beta chain) is a study of T cell responses to AZD1222 COVID-19 vaccine. Study-wide results and caveats: Spike-specific TCR breadth rose after two AZD1222 doses, and depth rose as well. Of the AZD1222 recipients, only 5 to 7 were seropositive at baseline. Possibly, clonal diversity was underestimated; donors were largely white British and included more females.

For this clone: Its antigen is unknown.

The CDR3 extends over 14 amino acids. CDR1 and CDR2 (germline): SGDLS, YYNGEE. V was clipped by 3 bases and J by 1 base, with 10 bases between them. The protocol was immunoSEQ multiplex PCR, while the TCRdb copy is restricted to in-frame clones and leaves out a portion. The table shows approximately 160,000 clones, with 87% occurring only once. This chain connects TRBV9 to TRBJ1-1; D not resolved. This TCR was recovered from an adult in good health. The input for sequencing was peripheral blood, taken on day 0 of AZD1222 vaccination. CDR3 protein: CASSAGPSNTEAFF. DNA of the CDR3: TGTGCCAGCAGCGCCGGTCCTTCGAACACTGAAGCTTTCTTT.